Given below is one T cell receptor (beta chain) in context. Its antigen is not identified. This sample is part of a study of T cells in narcolepsy. Study overall: Patients with NT1 or NT2 and healthy control donors were enrolled. Study-wide results and limits: Some memory CD4+ repertoires had no autoreactive clone sequences. Reportedly, autoreactive clonotypes were serially detected in patients' blood but not controls'. Autoreactive HCRT-specific and TRIB2-specific clonotypes were marked in same-patient CSF-versus-blood CD4+ comparisons.

CDR3 length: 18 residues. Germline V CDR1 and CDR2: LNHDA, SQIVND (reference sequence). Trimming removed 2 bases from V and 0 bases from J, with 14 bases in between. Sequencing used immunoSEQ multiplex PCR; TCRdb keeps in-frame clones, though not all of them. The table shows roughly 23,000 clones, with approximately 81% occurring only once. The rearrangement links TRBV19 to TRBJ1-6, with D hard to call. The receptor was derived from a human donor in good health. The sample was memory (CD45RA-) CD4+ T cells from blood. The CDR3 reads CASSILGRGSSYNSPLHF. For the CDR3, the DNA is TGTGCCAGTAGTATACTCGGGCGTGGGAGCTCCTATAATTCACCCCTCCACTTT.